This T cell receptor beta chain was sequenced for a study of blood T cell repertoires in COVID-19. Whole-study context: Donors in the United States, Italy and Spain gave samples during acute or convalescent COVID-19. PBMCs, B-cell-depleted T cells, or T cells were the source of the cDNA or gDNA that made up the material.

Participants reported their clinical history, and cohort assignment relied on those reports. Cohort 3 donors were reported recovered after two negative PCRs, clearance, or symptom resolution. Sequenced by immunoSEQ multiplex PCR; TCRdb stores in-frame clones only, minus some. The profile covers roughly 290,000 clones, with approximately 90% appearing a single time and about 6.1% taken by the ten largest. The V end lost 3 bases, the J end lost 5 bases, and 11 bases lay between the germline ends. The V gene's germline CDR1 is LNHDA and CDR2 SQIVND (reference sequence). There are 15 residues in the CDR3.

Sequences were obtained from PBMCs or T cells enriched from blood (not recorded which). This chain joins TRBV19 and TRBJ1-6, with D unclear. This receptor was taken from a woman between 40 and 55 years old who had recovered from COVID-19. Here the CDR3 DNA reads TGTGCCAGTAGTATGAGCTCACTCAATAATTCACCCCTCCACTTT. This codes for CASSMSSLNNSPLHF.